The 21 T cell receptor beta chains below come from one sample, sequenced in a study of blood T cell repertoires in COVID-19. TCRdb's copy holds only in-frame clones and misses some; the assay was immunoSEQ multiplex PCR. The sample has about 80,000 clones, about 79% seen once. The sample consisted of peripheral blood. The receptors shown here come from a human donor in a cohort sampled during active COVID-19.

The chain employs TRBV18 and TRBJ2-5; D might be TRBD2 (5 bases). Trimming removed 4 bases from V and 5 bases from J, with 5 bases in between. The CDR3 covers 11 residues. CDR1 and CDR2 from the germline V gene are KGHSH and LQKENI. The CDR3 coding sequence is TGTGCCAGCTCACGGGAGGAGACCCAGTACTTC. It specifies CASSREETQYF.

The chain is built from TRBV19 and TRBJ2-2; the D is unclear. Germline CDR1 reads LNHDA; CDR2 reads SQIVND (reference sequence). Trimming took off 7 bases at V and 1 base at J, with 7 bases between the two ends. The CDR3 sequence is 13 residues long. The CDR3 coding sequence is TGTGCCAGTACCTCACAGAACACCGGGGAGCTGTTTTTT. This codes for CASTSQNTGELFF. The entire variable domain, with the rest obtained from reference TRBV19 and TRBJ2-2, is as follows: DGGITQSPKYLFRKEGQNVTLSCEQNLNHDAMYWYRQDPGQGLRLIYYSQIVNDFQKGDIAEGYSVSREKKESFPLTVTSAQKNPTAFYLCASTSQNTGELFFGEGSRLTVL.

The chain has TRBV19 and TRBJ1-4; 9 nucleotides match TRBD1. Germline V gene lookup returns CDR1 LNHDA and CDR2 SQIVND (reference sequence). The CDR3 spans 14 residues. V gave up 6 bases and J gave up 5 bases; unmatched junction bases: 4. CDR3 amino acids: CASRRDRVNEKLFF. Here the CDR3 DNA reads TGTGCCAGTAGGAGGGACAGGGTGAATGAAAAACTGTTTTTT.

This chain uses TRBV4-3 with TRBJ2-2; D remains unclear. CDR1 and CDR2 from the germline V gene are LGHNA and YSLEER. V shed 4 bases and J shed 2 bases, with 11 bases lying between them. CDR3 length: 15 residues. CDR3 DNA sequence: TGCGCCAGCAGCCGAGGAGCCATAAACACCGGGGAGCTGTTTTTT. Its protein is CASSRGAINTGELFF.

This clone showed up just a few times. The V and J genes are TRBV6-2 or TRBV6-3 and TRBJ2-7; no firm D call. The CDR3 runs 16 residues. Per germline, CDR1 MNHEY and CDR2 SVGEGT. Trimming pared 2 bases from V and 0 bases from J, leaving 14 bases between. The CDR3 protein is CASSYPRRNRSYEQYF. In DNA form, the CDR3 reads TGTGCCAGCAGTTACCCCCGGCGGAACCGCTCCTACGAGCAGTACTTC.

The rearrangement uses TRBV7-2 and TRBJ2-1; D gene uncertain. CDR3 length equals 13 residues. V was shortened by 3 bases and J by 6 bases, with 9 bases between the two germline ends. Germline values: CDR1 SGHTA, CDR2 FQGNSA. The CDR3 nucleotides are TGTGCCAGCAGCTTCCCCAGTCGCAATGAGCAGTTCTTC. Protein product: CASSFPSRNEQFF.

This clone was seen a handful of times. Written as DNA, the CDR3 is TGTGCCAGCAGCACACGCCGGGACAGTGGTGGCAATGAGCAGTTCTTC. Encoded protein: CASSTRRDSGGNEQFF. This chain connects TRBV9 to TRBJ2-1, with 7 bases identical to TRBD1. Germline-derived CDR1 and CDR2 are SGDLS and YYNGEE. The CDR3 has 16 amino acids. Trimming cost V 4 bases and J 6 bases; bases outside gene matches: 13.

V gene TRBV29-1 combines with J gene TRBJ2-3; 11 nucleotides agree with TRBD2. The CDR3 totals 14 residues. Germline values: CDR1 SQVTM, CDR2 ANQGSEA. Germline trimming cut 6 bases from V and 8 bases from J; bases unmatched to any gene: 10. CDR3 in DNA: TGCAGCGTCCCGACTAGCGGGGAACTCTTTACGCAGTATTTT. This codes for CSVPTSGELFTQYF.

The chain couples TRBV5-5 to TRBJ2-7, with D maybe TRBD1 (6 bases). The CDR3 runs 14 residues. Trimming took 2 bases from V and 2 from J, leaving 11 bases between them. Germline-derived CDR1 and CDR2 are SGHKS and YYEKEE (reference sequence). The CDR3 here is CASSFGGRTYEQYV. The CDR3 DNA reads as TGTGCCAGCAGCTTTGGGGGCAGGACCTACGAGCAGTACGTC.

The rearrangement joins TRBV5-6 to TRBJ1-5; perhaps TRBD1 as D (6 bases). Trimming stripped 5 bases from V and 3 bases from J, with 12 bases between. Germline CDR1 reads SGHDT; CDR2 reads YYEEEE. This CDR3 is built from 14 residues. The CDR3 loop reads CASSMGQLNQPQHF. In DNA, the CDR3 is TGTGCCAGCAGTATGGGACAACTCAATCAGCCCCAGCATTTT.

V and J are TRBV6-2 or TRBV6-3 and TRBJ2-1; D is ambiguous. The germline V gene encodes CDR1 MNHEY and CDR2 SVGEGT. Deletions cut 0 bases from V and 8 bases from J, with 5 bases between. The CDR3 spans 12 residues. CDR3 nucleotides: TGTGCCAGCAGTTACTCGGCGGATGAGCAGTTCTTC. This translates into CASSYSADEQFF.

The rearrangement links TRBV6-5 to TRBJ1-1; D is perhaps TRBD1 (5 bases). V was pared by 4 bases and J by 4 bases, with 16 bases between. Germline values: CDR1 MNHEY, CDR2 SVGAGI. This CDR3 has 15 residues. CDR3 DNA sequence: TGTGCCAGCAGTTCCGGACAATTAGACAGCACTGAAGCTTTCTTT. It yields the protein CASSSGQLDSTEAFF.

This chain uses TRBV5-1 with TRBJ1-2; D gene unclear. The CDR3 contains 12 residues. V dropped 0 bases and J dropped 5 bases, with 5 bases sitting between them. The germline gives CDR1 SGHRS, CDR2 YFSETQ. This CDR3 is CASSLAGYGYTF. The DNA of the CDR3 is TGCGCCAGCAGCTTGGCGGGATATGGCTACACCTTC.

This chain connects TRBV2 to TRBJ1-4; D not certain. The germline V and J ends were trimmed by 7 bases and 8 bases, with 17 bases remaining between them. This CDR3 is 14 amino acids long. Germline values: CDR1 SNHLY, CDR2 FYNNEI. DNA of the CDR3: TGTGCCAGCAAGCCGGGTTATGGATTGGAAAAACTGTTTTTT. It translates to CASKPGYGLEKLFF.

CDR3 loop: CASSGGGLGDTQYF. The CDR3 DNA reads TGCGCCAGCAGCGGGGGGGGCTTGGGAGATACGCAGTATTTT. The chain has TRBV5-1 and TRBJ2-3, with D maybe TRBD2 (7 bases). V was pared by 4 bases and J by 5 bases, with 14 bases between. There are 14 residues in the CDR3. Germline V gene lookup returns CDR1 SGHRS and CDR2 YFSETQ.

The chain carries TRBV4-1 and TRBJ1-4; the D gene is possibly TRBD1 (6 bases). The V and J ends lost 4 bases and 7 bases respectively, with 16 bases between them. Germline CDR1 reads MGHRA; CDR2 reads YSYEKL. The CDR3 runs to 15 residues. CDR3 sequence (DNA): TGCGCCAGCAGCCCCCTACAGGGTGCGGGTGAAAAACTGTTTTTT. Protein: CASSPLQGAGEKLFF.

The V and J genes are TRBV9 and TRBJ2-7; TRBD1 matches at 8 bases. V lost 3 bases, J lost 2 bases, and 10 bases stayed unmatched. Per the germline V gene, CDR1 is SGDLS and CDR2 is YYNGEE. This CDR3 region has 16 residues. The CDR3, as DNA: TGTGCCAGCAGCGCCCACCCCGGGACAGGTACCTACGAGCAGTACTTC. This codes for CASSAHPGTGTYEQYF.

V is TRBV4-1 and J is TRBJ2-2; TRBD1 might be the D (6 bases). The CDR3 spans 16 residues. Germline CDR1 reads MGHRA; CDR2 reads YSYEKL. V was pared by 1 base and J by 0 bases, with 9 bases between. This CDR3 is CASSQGTAANTGELFF. CDR3 nucleotides: TGCGCCAGCAGCCAAGGGACAGCCGCGAACACCGGGGAGCTGTTTTTT.

CDR3 in DNA: TGTGCCACCAGCAGAGAGATACTAGCCAAAAACATTCAGTACTTC. Translated: CATSREILAKNIQYF. This chain connects TRBV15 to TRBJ2-4; D gene uncertain. CDR1 is LNHNV, CDR2 YYDKDF, per germline (reference sequence). The ends were cut back, 0 bases at V and 0 bases at J, with 6 bases in the middle. The CDR3 has 15 amino acids.

The chain employs TRBV2 and TRBJ2-5, with unresolved D. The germline CDR1 and CDR2 sequences are SNHLY and FYNNEI. V gave up 2 bases and J gave up 3 bases, with 16 bases separating them. The CDR3 runs to 16 residues. CDR3 loop: CASSETAVYPKETQYF. For the CDR3, the DNA is TGTGCCAGCAGTGAAACAGCAGTATATCCTAAAGAGACCCAGTACTTC.

The chain uses TRBV27 and TRBJ2-7; 8 bases are shared with TRBD2. The V segment lost 7 bases and the J segment 7 bases; nucleotides outside the gene matches: 9. CDR1 and CDR2 from the germline V gene are MNHEY and SMNVEV (reference sequence). The CDR3 is 13 amino acids. This CDR3 reads CASTPGGGREQYF. The CDR3, as DNA: TGTGCCAGCACCCCTGGCGGGGGGCGGGAGCAGTACTTC.